This TCR beta chain comes out of a study of blood T cell repertoires in COVID-19. The method was immunoSEQ multiplex PCR; TCRdb's version includes in-frame clones alone and lacks a portion of them. The sample records about 200,000 clones, around 82% being singletons. Germline CDR1 is MNHEY and CDR2 is SVGEGT. Trimming took off 4 bases at V and 5 bases at J, with 6 bases between the two ends. The CDR3 length is 11 residues. Participant ages covered roughly 18 to 90 years across 24 US areas. Cohort 3 recovery required two negative PCRs, clearance, or symptom resolution. This clonotype originated in a man aged 35-49 years who had recovered from COVID-19. V is TRBV6-2 or TRBV6-3 and J is TRBJ2-7; D gene uncertain. The sample taken for sequencing was PBMCs or T cells enriched from blood (not recorded which). The CDR3 DNA is TGTGCCAGCAGTTCCTACGACGAGCAGTACTTC. As protein: CASSSYDEQYF.